This TCR beta chain was identified during a study of shared clonotypes between healthy human individuals. Notes on the study in general: Specimens sampled were limited to blood, with tissue repertoires likely differing. Clonotype sharing among donors, it was expected, would be affected by sequencing depth.

Regarding this clone: Its antigen is not known.

This CDR3 region has 14 residues. Per the germline V gene, CDR1 is SGHAT and CDR2 is FQNNGV. Trimming cost V 5 bases and J 4 bases, with 15 bases left between them. Assay execution took place at the deep level. Sequencing was performed with immunoSEQ multiplex PCR; in TCRdb, only in-frame clones are kept and a portion is missing. The sample consists of 640,000 or so clones, about two thirds of them appearing once. The clonotype originates from a woman aged 25 to 39 in good health. Input material: memory CD4+ T cells sorted from blood. Noted subset: CD45RA-negative fraction. The chain uses TRBV11-2 and TRBJ2-7, with TRBD1 as a possible D gene (6 bases). This CDR3 reads CASSPTGTHYEQYF. The DNA of the CDR3 is TGTGCCAGCAGCCCGACCGGGACACATTACGAGCAGTACTTC.